This T cell receptor beta chain was profiled in a study of T cell responses to AZD1222 COVID-19 vaccine. CDR3 length: 14 amino acids. The V gene end was trimmed by 8 bases and the J gene end by 8 bases; junction bases not matched to a gene: 10. The germline V gene encodes CDR1 LNHDA and CDR2 SQIVND (reference sequence). Profiling relied on immunoSEQ multiplex PCR, and the TCRdb table lists in-frame clones only, not all of them. The table includes under 150,000 clones, approximately 94% detected once. This chain uses TRBV19 with TRBJ1-4; 8 bases agree with TRBD1. The TCR comes from an adult in good health. The source was peripheral blood, collected on day 0 of AZD1222 vaccination. The CDR3 region is CASQDRGRKEKLFF. CDR3 in DNA: TGTGCCAGTCAAGACAGGGGAAGAAAGGAAAAACTGTTTTTT.